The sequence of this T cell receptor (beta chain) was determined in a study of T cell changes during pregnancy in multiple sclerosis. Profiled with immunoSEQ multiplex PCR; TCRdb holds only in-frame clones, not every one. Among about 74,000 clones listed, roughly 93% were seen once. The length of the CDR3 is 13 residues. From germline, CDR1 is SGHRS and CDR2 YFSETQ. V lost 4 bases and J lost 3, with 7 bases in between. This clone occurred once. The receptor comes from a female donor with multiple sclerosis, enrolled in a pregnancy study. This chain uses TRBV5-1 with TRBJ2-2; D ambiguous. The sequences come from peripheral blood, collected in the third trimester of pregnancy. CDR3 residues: CASSEPHTGELFF. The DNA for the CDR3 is TGCGCCAGCAGCGAGCCTCACACCGGGGAGCTGTTTTTT.